Each of the 27 T cell receptor beta chains below was sequenced from the same sample in a study of T cell changes during pregnancy in multiple sclerosis. This table comes from immunoSEQ multiplex PCR, and its TCRdb copy is limited to in-frame clones, with some not included. The table lists approximately 36,000 clones, just over 90% of them singletons. The material sequenced was CD4+ T cells from peripheral blood mononuclear cells, taken in the first trimester of pregnancy. The receptors shown here come from a female donor with multiple sclerosis, enrolled in a pregnancy study.

The V gene is TRBV4-3, the J gene TRBJ2-1; weak D call: TRBD1 (5 bases). V gave up 1 base and J gave up 10 bases, with 17 bases separating them. The CDR3 runs to 15 residues. The germline gives CDR1 LGHNA, CDR2 YSLEER. CDR3 sequence reads: CASSQAFQGVREQFF. The CDR3 nucleotides read TGCGCCAGCAGCCAAGCGTTCCAAGGGGTGAGGGAGCAGTTCTTC.

The chain joins TRBV5-1 to TRBJ1-4, with 7 bases lining up with TRBD1. V lost 2 bases, J lost 4 bases, and 5 bases stayed unmatched. CDR3 length: 15 residues. The germline V gene encodes CDR1 SGHRS and CDR2 YFSETQ. The CDR3 spells CASSLGGYLNEKLFF. CDR3 nucleotide sequence: TGCGCCAGCAGCTTAGGGGGCTACCTTAATGAAAAACTGTTTTTT.

The V call is TRBV6-1, the J call TRBJ2-7, with D perhaps matching TRBD1 (6 bases). With 2 bases removed from V and 1 base from J, the gap between germline ends came to 9 bases. This CDR3 is 14 amino acids long. CDR1 and CDR2 from the germline V gene are MNHNS and SASEGT. DNA of the CDR3: TGTGCCAGCAGTGAAAAAGGACAGTCCTACGAGCAGTACTTC. This codes for CASSEKGQSYEQYF.

This clone was found once. The rearrangement uses TRBV19 and TRBJ2-1; possibly TRBD2 for D (6 bases). The CDR3 is made up of 18 amino acids. Between the trimmed V and J ends, which lost 0 bases and 7 bases, there was a span of 22 bases. Germline loops: CDR1 LNHDA, CDR2 SQIVND (reference sequence). The CDR3 sequence: CASSIDGATLAGPNEQFF. The CDR3 DNA follows: TGTGCCAGTAGTATAGATGGGGCTACCCTGGCGGGACCGAATGAGCAGTTCTTC.

The chain joins TRBV4-3 to TRBJ1-1; D unresolved. The CDR3 covers 15 residues. Germline CDR1 and CDR2: LGHNA and YSLEER. V was shortened by 0 bases and J by 2 bases, with 10 bases between the two germline ends. The DNA of the CDR3 is TGCGCCAGCAGCCAAGATTTGACACAAAACACTGAAGCTTTCTTT. It encodes CASSQDLTQNTEAFF.

This chain joins TRBV11-2 and TRBJ2-3; 12 nucleotides line up with TRBD2. The CDR3 extends over 16 amino acids. Germline CDR1 and CDR2: SGHAT and FQNNGV. V was clipped by 5 bases and J by 4 bases; unmatched bases: 7. CDR3 sequence: CASSQFRTSGADTQYF. As DNA, the CDR3 is TGTGCCAGCAGCCAATTTCGGACTAGCGGGGCAGATACGCAGTATTTT.

The DNA for the CDR3 is TGTGCCAGCTCACCCGGGACAGATACGCAGTATTTT. Translating it yields CASSPGTDTQYF. The chain uses TRBV18 and TRBJ2-3; D gene uncertain. The CDR3 extends over 12 amino acids. V was shortened by 3 bases and J by 3 bases, with 4 bases between the two germline ends. Germline V lookup: CDR1 KGHSH, CDR2 LQKENI.

The gene calls are TRBV11-3 and TRBJ2-5; 7 bases match TRBD2. This CDR3 has 13 amino acids. V shed 6 bases, J shed 2 bases, and the junction held 3 bases outside the gene matches. The germline V gene has CDR1 SGHNT and CDR2 YENEEA. This CDR3 reads CASSLGGQETQYF. The CDR3 DNA sequence: TGTGCCAGCAGTCTCGGGGGGCAAGAGACCCAGTACTTC.

V gene TRBV4-2 combines with J gene TRBJ1-2; no clear D. This CDR3 region has 17 residues. With 0 bases removed from V and 5 bases from J, the gap between germline ends came to 19 bases. The germline gives CDR1 LGHNA, CDR2 YNFKEQ. CDR3: CASSQEGFDGVGYGYTF. In DNA, the CDR3 is TGTGCCAGCAGCCAAGAGGGGTTCGACGGGGTCGGGTATGGCTACACCTTC.

This clone was seen only once. V is TRBV11-2 and J is TRBJ1-3; D is unclear. The CDR3 is made up of 15 amino acids. Germline V gene lookup returns CDR1 SGHAT and CDR2 FQNNGV. V was pared by 5 bases and J by 0 bases, with 11 bases between. The CDR3 region has the DNA TGTGCCAGCAGCCGTGACTCAAGCTCTGGAAACACCATATATTTT. It specifies CASSRDSSSGNTIYF.

The chain combines TRBV19 with TRBJ2-1, with a possible D match to TRBD1 (6 bases). Germline V lookup: CDR1 LNHDA, CDR2 SQIVND (reference sequence). Trimming removed 4 bases from V and 4 bases from J, with 14 bases in between. This CDR3 spans 15 amino acids. The CDR3 nucleotides read TGTGCCAGTAGTACCAGGGGAATTGGGTACAATGAGCAGTTCTTC. Amino acids: CASSTRGIGYNEQFF.

The chain is built from TRBV25-1 and TRBJ2-7; D ambiguous. V was pared by 6 bases and J by 4 bases, with 13 bases between. The germline CDR1 and CDR2 sequences are MGHDK and SYGVNS. This CDR3 spans 13 amino acids. CDR3 sequence (DNA): TGTGCCAGCAGGCCCCATGGGCTTTACGAGCAGTACTTC. Its protein is CASRPHGLYEQYF.

The chain combines TRBV9 with TRBJ1-2; 8 bases are a match to TRBD1. Germline CDR1 is SGDLS and CDR2 is YYNGEE. The CDR3 spans 15 residues. The V gene end was trimmed by 3 bases and the J gene end by 2 bases; junction bases not matched to a gene: 6. The CDR3 spells CASSGPGGANYGYTF. Here the CDR3 DNA reads TGTGCCAGCAGCGGCCCAGGGGGCGCAAACTATGGCTACACCTTC.

The gene calls are TRBV18 and TRBJ2-3; D might be TRBD1 (6 bases). V dropped 6 bases and J dropped 5 bases, with 18 bases sitting between them. Germline V gene data show CDR1 as KGHSH and CDR2 as LQKENI. The CDR3 totals 15 residues. CDR3 loop: CASSLILGAQDTQYF. The CDR3 nucleotides are TGTGCCAGCTCCCTCATTTTGGGGGCACAAGATACGCAGTATTTT. Drawing the rest from reference TRBV18 and TRBJ2-3, the complete variable domain is NAGVMQNPRHLVRRRGQEARLRCSPMKGHSHVYWYRQLPEEGLKFMVYLQKENIIDESGMPKERFSAEFPKEGPSILRIQQVVRGDSAAYFCASSLILGAQDTQYFGPGTRLTVL.

CDR3 DNA: TGCAGTGCGCAATCAGGGGAGACCCAGTACTTC. Protein: CSAQSGETQYF. The chain combines TRBV20-1 with TRBJ2-5; weak D call: TRBD1 (5 bases). The CDR3 is 11 residues long. Germline V CDR1 and CDR2: DFQATT, SNEGSKA (reference sequence). With 6 bases removed from V and 5 bases from J, the gap between germline ends came to 10 bases.

The V and J genes are TRBV28 and TRBJ2-7, with D hard to call. The CDR3 covers 11 residues. Germline V gene lookup returns CDR1 MDHEN and CDR2 SYDVKM. V was clipped by 7 bases and J by 4 bases, with 8 bases between them. CDR3 residues: CASIGAYEQYF. The CDR3 nucleotides read TGTGCCAGCATAGGAGCTTACGAGCAGTACTTC. Together with reference TRBV28 and TRBJ2-7, the CDR3 gives the full variable domain: DVKVTQSSRYLVKRTGEKVFLECVQDMDHENMFWYRQDPGLGLRLIYFSYDVKMKEKGDIPEGYSVSREKKERFSLILESASTNQTSMYLCASIGAYEQYFGPGTRLTVT.

The rearrangement joins TRBV29-1 to TRBJ2-1; TRBD1 is a possible D gene (5 bases). Per the germline V gene, CDR1 is SQVTM and CDR2 is ANQGSEA. The V end lost 3 bases, the J end lost 2 bases, and 14 bases lay between the germline ends. This CDR3 contains 15 residues. The CDR3 sequence: CSVDGAGDPYNEQFF. For the CDR3, the DNA is TGCAGCGTTGATGGGGCCGGCGATCCCTACAATGAGCAGTTCTTC.

V usage is TRBV5-1 and J usage is TRBJ2-3; 15 nucleotides align to TRBD2. Germline trimming cut 4 bases from V and 2 bases from J; bases unmatched to any gene: 5. CDR1 and CDR2 (germline): SGHRS, YFSETQ. This CDR3 has 17 residues. In nucleotides, the CDR3 is TGCGCCAGCAGCCTGGGACTAGCGGGGGGAAACACAGATACGCAGTATTTT. Its translation: CASSLGLAGGNTDTQYF.

The rearrangement joins TRBV2 to TRBJ2-4; 9 nucleotides agree with TRBD2. V lost 0 bases, J lost 10 bases, and 7 bases stayed unmatched. Germline values: CDR1 SNHLY, CDR2 FYNNEI. This CDR3 has 15 amino acids. CDR3 in DNA: TGTGCCAGCAGTGAAGCGCTTCGACTAGCGGATATTCAGTACTTC. Translation: CASSEALRLADIQYF. Full variable domain (outside the CDR3, taken from reference TRBV2 and TRBJ2-4): EPEVTQTPSHQVTQMGQEVILRCVPISNHLYFYWYRQILGQKVEFLVSFYNNEISEKSEIFDDQFSVERPDGSNFTLKIRSTKLEDSAMYFCASSEALRLADIQYFGAGTRLSVL.

A single count supports this clone. The J gene is TRBJ2-7, the V gene TRBV30; maybe TRBD2 (6 bases). Per germline, CDR1 GTSNPN and CDR2 SVGIG (reference sequence). The CDR3 loop spans 13 amino acids. Trimming took off 5 bases at V and 0 bases at J, with 11 bases between the two ends. The CDR3 DNA reads TGTGCCTGGTCGGACGGGAGCTCCTACGAGCAGTACTTC. This gives the protein CAWSDGSSYEQYF.

The chain has TRBV6-1 and TRBJ2-1; 7 nucleotides match TRBD1. From germline, CDR1 is MNHNS and CDR2 SASEGT. The trim removed 6 bases at V and 4 bases at J, leaving 6 bases unmatched. The length of the CDR3 is 14 residues. CDR3 in amino acids: CASRDRLVYNEQFF. CDR3 DNA sequence: TGTGCCAGCAGGGACAGGCTGGTTTACAATGAGCAGTTCTTC.

The V gene is TRBV20-1, the J gene TRBJ1-2; TRBD1 is a possible D gene (6 bases). The V end was cut by 5 bases, the J end by 2 bases, with 6 bases between. This CDR3 has 11 residues. Germline CDR1 is DFQATT and CDR2 is SNEGSKA (reference sequence). The CDR3 DNA reads as TGCAGTGCTGGGACAAACTATGGCTACACCTTC. Translation: CSAGTNYGYTF.

The rearrangement links TRBV2 to TRBJ2-7; 9 bases agree with TRBD1. The germline gives CDR1 SNHLY, CDR2 FYNNEI. The CDR3 covers 15 residues. The ends lost 9 bases at V and 2 bases at J; junction bases unmatched: 11. Here the CDR3 DNA reads TGTGCCAGAAGTAAGGGGGGGACAGGGACCTACGAGCAGTACTTC. It codes for CARSKGGTGTYEQYF.

This chain uses TRBV2 with TRBJ1-2; TRBD1 is a possible D gene (6 bases). CDR1 is SNHLY and CDR2 is FYNNEI in the germline V gene. With 5 bases removed from V and 8 bases from J, the gap between germline ends came to 18 bases. This CDR3 has 14 residues. DNA for the CDR3: TGTGCCAGCAGTTCATGGGCAGGGGTGGAAGGCTACACCTTC. Protein: CASSSWAGVEGYTF.

This chain uses TRBV6-5 with TRBJ1-1; possibly TRBD1 for D (5 bases). The CDR3 totals 12 residues. Trimming shortened V by 2 bases and J by 9 bases, and 10 bases separated the two germline ends. Per the germline V gene, CDR1 is MNHEY and CDR2 is SVGAGI. The CDR3 spells CASSYGGLKAFF. CDR3 coding DNA: TGTGCCAGCAGTTACGGGGGACTCAAAGCTTTCTTT.

This chain uses TRBV9 with TRBJ2-3; TRBD1 matches at 7 bases. The germline CDR1 and CDR2 sequences are SGDLS and YYNGEE. The CDR3 covers 16 residues. V lost 4 bases, J lost 2 bases, and 10 bases stayed unmatched. This CDR3 is CASSISGQYFTDTQYF. The CDR3 nucleotides read TGTGCCAGCAGCATCTCGGGACAGTATTTCACAGATACGCAGTATTTT.

This clone was counted between two and nine times. V is TRBV5-1 and J is TRBJ2-3; tentative D call: TRBD2 (6 bases). Germline assignment: CDR1 SGHRS and CDR2 YFSETQ. The V gene lost 7 bases and the J gene lost 4 bases, with 25 bases spanning the gap. The CDR3 spans 17 residues. The CDR3 DNA sequence: TGCGCCAGCGCGAACCGTAGGGGCGGGAACCTCCCAGATACGCAGTATTTT. Translated, it gives CASANRRGGNLPDTQYF.